The text below deals with one TCR beta chain. This receptor's antigen is unknown. It has no much larger one-base neighbor in the sample; base qualities were not kept. Within the sample, other DNA sequences also encode this same CDR3. This sample is drawn from a study of PD-1 blockade in classical Hodgkin lymphoma (dated by TCRdb to between 2020 and 2021). For the wider study: Nivolumab dosing was 3 mg/kg intravenously every 2 weeks, continuing until either disease progression or unacceptable toxicity. The study used TCR beta sequencing and CyTOF to define a peripheral blood immune signature of response to PD-1 blockade in classical Hodgkin lymphoma.

The CDR3 sequence holds 15 residues, the cysteine and phenylalanine included. Solely the CDR3 DNA is kept, with 45 bases framed from the first base. The germline V gene (reference sequence) specifies LNHDA as CDR1 and SQIVND as CDR2. Compared with germline, V lacks 7 bases and J lacks 0 bases; bases without a gene match: 6. The Qiagen DNeasy kit was used to extract genomic DNA both from unsorted PBMCs and from the negatively selected CD4+ and CD8+ fractions. TCR beta CDR3 regions were amplified by immunoSEQ multiplex PCR using primers annealing to V and J segments. Amplification bias was minimized using a synthetic immune receptor repertoire, and residual bias was removed computationally after sequencing. Concerning the study's data processing: Custom Python scripts were used to quantify repertoire diversity as the Shannon entropy index. The unsorted, CD4+ and CD8+ repertoires were each analyzed separately, with the exception of combined analyses, where CD4+ and CD8+ sequences were merged in silico. Clonal expansion was defined as at least a 2-fold frequency increase after treatment relative to C1D1, with a pseudocount of 0.5 for undetected baseline clones. Clones with 0 or 1 copy at C1D1 were classified as singleton clones, and clones with 2 or more copies were classified as non-singleton clones. Clones expanded in unsorted samples were labelled as CD4+, CD8+ or unknown by matching protein sequences in sorted samples from the same patient. Wilcoxon tests on paired samples were used to test diversity changes from C1D1 to C4D1. Not all clones reach the TCRdb copy of this immuneACCESS table, which keeps in-frame sequences only. Checked studies attribute under half of the gap to unresolved V genes and leave the rest unexplained. V and J calls plus clone size are reproduced from that table; the DNA served to infer D and trimming. This sample lists 45,000 to 65,000 clones; 73% were detected once. About 15% of the sample is taken by the ten largest.

What the study reported, not specific to this receptor: Baseline diversity similar to that of newly diagnosed patients was observed in trial patients achieving complete response, whereas significantly lower diversity was observed in partial responders and progressors. Newly diagnosed patients were reported to have lower baseline TCR diversity than healthy donors, and relapsed/refractory patients were reported to have lower baseline TCR diversity still. Only a single clinical trial cohort was studied, and what caused the repertoire differences, possibly disease activity or prior therapy, remained undefined. Diversity was lower in patients who began nivolumab less than 1 year after ASCT, so these patients were left out of later analyses to avoid confounding by immune reconstitution. By C4D1, a significant rise was seen in CD4+ TCR diversity but not in CD8+ TCR diversity (p=0.0027 vs p=0.16), and the rise was most apparent among complete responders (p=0.02).

In light of the paper, this sample's time point label describes: cycle 2 day 1 (C2D1) of nivolumab. Relapse after autologous stem cell transplantation had occurred in all trial patients, and cohorts A, B and C were distinguished by prior brentuximab vedotin exposure. The trial cohort included 55 to 65 patients with relapsed/refractory classical Hodgkin lymphoma, and each patient had a best overall response of complete response, partial response or progressive disease. In the multi-cohort phase II CheckMate 205 trial, trial patients received single-agent nivolumab. An independent review committee assessed best overall response using the 2007 International Working Group response criteria. Trial PBMCs were collected just before the start of nivolumab (C1D1) and during therapy at cycle 2 day 1 and cycle 4 day 1. Peripheral blood was collected in 8 mL Vacutainer Cell Preparation Tubes, from which PBMCs were isolated by centrifugation and then cryopreserved.

The source of this sequence is a human donor with classical Hodgkin lymphoma. The sequencing used peripheral blood mononuclear cells (PBMCs), collected before the second cycle of nivolumab. The chain joins TRBV19 to TRBJ1-5, and 7 junctional nucleotides match TRBD1. The CDR3 amino acid sequence is: CASKRGPYSNQPQHF. The DNA reads as follows: TGTGCCAGTAAAAGGGGGCCCTATAGCAATCAGCCCCAGCATTTT.